Listed below are T cell receptor beta chains from one sample, sequenced in a study of blood T cell repertoires in COVID-19. Sequencing was performed with immunoSEQ multiplex PCR; in TCRdb, only in-frame clones are kept and a portion is missing. The table includes 240,000 or so clones, roughly four fifths detected once. Material: peripheral blood. All receptors come from a woman at least 80 years old with acute or convalescent COVID-19. Each CDR3 is given without its conserved first and last residue. The D gene is left open where the match is weak. Expanded clones are given a class, and other clones once, few, many or no size at all.

J gene	V gene	D gene	clone size	CDR3 protein
TRBJ2-1	TRBV7-2	TRBD2	.	ASSLGLAGVNEQF
TRBJ1-5	TRBV10-3	.	.	AISESKGRVDQPQH
TRBJ1-4	TRBV28	.	.	ASRVRGDGVEKLF
TRBJ2-1	TRBV25-1	.	.	ASSDPLIEQF
TRBJ1-5	TRBV1	.	few	TNPKSARDREDQPQH
TRBJ2-1	TRBV11-1	TRBD1	.	ASSFRGSEQF
TRBJ2-3	TRBV5-1	TRBD1	.	ASIRDRGTDTQY
TRBJ2-1	TRBV14	TRBD2	.	ASSQSQAGGRQF
TRBJ2-5	TRBV5-5	TRBD1	.	ASSRTGTGGKETQY
TRBJ2-3	TRBV6-6	.	.	ASSRGGGTDTQY
TRBJ2-7	TRBV6-5	TRBD1	few	ASSQTGMNYEQY
TRBJ1-3	TRBV2	.	.	ASSERWAGGNTIY
TRBJ2-5	TRBV20-1	.	.	SGRAQETQY
TRBJ2-3	TRBV27	TRBD1	.	ASSLRQGPADTQY
TRBJ2-3	TRBV5-4	TRBD2	.	ASSRGTSGRDTQY
TRBJ2-5	TRBV27	TRBD2	.	ASSLIAGGGETQY
TRBJ1-1	TRBV12-3/TRBV12-4	.	.	ASNTLTLTEAF
TRBJ2-6	TRBV3-1/TRBV3-2	.	.	ASSQVGYSGANVLT
TRBJ2-5	TRBV18	.	few	ASSPERGGVSVQETQY
TRBJ1-1	TRBV7-9	.	.	ASSSLSGTRRYTEAF
TRBJ2-5	TRBV29-1	TRBD1	.	SVDRQGAGETQY
TRBJ1-4	TRBV9	.	.	ASSPTGTAEKLF
TRBJ2-3	TRBV5-4	.	.	ASRYAGQDTQY
TRBJ2-3	TRBV7-2	.	.	ASSFLTKRNTDTQY
TRBJ2-7	TRBV4-1	TRBD1	.	ASSQLGQGRYEQY
TRBJ1-3	TRBV18	TRBD1	.	ASSPIGGQDSGNTIY
TRBJ1-5	TRBV19	.	.	ASTERAAGNQPQH
TRBJ2-1	TRBV18	TRBD2	.	ASSPNWGGDEQF
TRBJ1-1	TRBV6-6	.	.	ASGKTGFYTEAF
TRBJ1-1	TRBV5-5	.	.	ASNGVGRDTEAF
TRBJ1-2	TRBV30	TRBD1	.	AWSVGTGYTYGYT
TRBJ2-7	TRBV5-1	TRBD1	.	ASSSRTGAYEQY
TRBJ2-7	TRBV7-8	.	once	ASSPRSGEYEQY
TRBJ2-7	TRBV12-3/TRBV12-4	.	once	ASSLIRGEQY
TRBJ2-2	TRBV19	.	.	ASSSGAETGTGELF
TRBJ2-1	TRBV5-4	TRBD2	few	ASSLGASGGFNEQF
TRBJ2-7	TRBV29-1	.	.	SVNREGSTGQY
TRBJ2-1	TRBV7-9	TRBD2	.	ASSLRVGGPDEQF
TRBJ1-3	TRBV19	.	.	ASSPPSGNTIY
TRBJ2-7	TRBV11-3	TRBD2	.	ASSRTSGYEQY
TRBJ1-1	TRBV6-5	TRBD1	.	ASTWDRADTEAF
TRBJ1-5	TRBV6-5	.	.	ASSPRGTGNQPQH
TRBJ2-1	TRBV11-3	TRBD2	.	ASSWDYSAGVNEQF
TRBJ2-7	TRBV5-1	.	few	ASSPVASGGSYEQY
TRBJ2-7	TRBV30	TRBD2	once	AWSRGLAVPYEQY
TRBJ2-1	TRBV6-2/TRBV6-3	TRBD2	.	ASSLQLGAGDEQF